A selection of T cell receptor beta chains follows, all from one sample in a study of regulatory T cells in long-lasting Graves disease. TCRdb called the multiplex PCR reads again in MiXCR, with one record for every CDR3 protein. This sample has around 480,000 distinct CDR3 sequences, with around 15% found just once. This sample was also put to use in a study of T cells in Graves' hyperthyroidism and ophthalmopathy.

Source: peripheral blood mononuclear cells (PBMCs), taken at new diagnosis, from a patient treated with antithyroid drugs. These receptors all stem from a man aged 35 to 55 with Graves disease. CDR3s include the opening cysteine and the closing phenylalanine or tryptophan. The D gene is left open where the match is weak. Rows may omit the clone size; those that give it use once, few, many or a size class.

TGCGCCAGCAGCTTGGATGGTCATTCCGGGGAGCTGTTTTTT	CASSLDGHSGELFF	many	TRBJ2-2	TRBV5-1	NA	14
TGCAGCGTTGAGGGGACTAGCGGGAGCCTTACGTTGGATGAGCAGTTCTTC	CSVEGTSGSLTLDEQFF	many	TRBJ2-1	TRBV29-1	TRBD2	17
TGTGCCAGCAGCTCCCATCCTCGGGATACGCAGTATTTT	CASSSHPRDTQYF	NA	TRBJ2-3	TRBV7-2	NA	13
TGTGCTAGTGGTTTTTTTTGGAACGAGCAGTACTTC	CASGFFWNEQYF	NA	TRBJ2-7	TRBV12-5	NA	12
TGTGCCAGCAGTATGCCGGGACAGGGGCTCGGCATTCAGTACTTC	CASSMPGQGLGIQYF	many	TRBJ2-4	TRBV28	TRBD1	15
TGCAGTGCTAGGTCCACTAGCGGGAGCTCCTACGAGCAGTACTTC	CSARSTSGSSYEQYF	many	TRBJ2-7	TRBV20-1	TRBD2	15
TGTGCCAGCAGATATACCACGGGACAGTTAAATTCACCCCTCCACTTT	CASRYTTGQLNSPLHF	few	TRBJ1-6	TRBV28	TRBD1	16
TGCGCCAGCAGCTTGGTAGCGGGTTCCTACAATGAGCAGTTCTTC	CASSLVAGSYNEQFF	many	TRBJ2-1	TRBV5-1	TRBD2	15
TGCGCCAGCAGCCAAGACCCTGGACTAGAAAATGAGCAGTTCTTC	CASSQDPGLENEQFF	NA	TRBJ2-1	TRBV4-1	TRBD2	15
TGTGCCAGCAGCGTAGCCCAAAAACCTAGCGGGAGACCCTACAATGAGCAGTTCTTC	CASSVAQKPSGRPYNEQFF	few	TRBJ2-1	TRBV9	TRBD2	19
TGTGCCGGCAGCCCACGGCTCCTGGCGGATACGCAGTATTTT	CAGSPRLLADTQYF	NA	TRBJ2-3	TRBV3-1	NA	14
TGTGCCAGCAGCTTTCGGGAGGGCAGCACAGATACGCAGTATTTT	CASSFREGSTDTQYF	many	TRBJ2-3	TRBV11-2	TRBD2	15
TGCAGCGTTGTTCTGGGGCCCTACGAGCAGTACTTC	CSVVLGPYEQYF	NA	TRBJ2-7	TRBV29-1	NA	12
TGCAGTGCTAGAGATCTGTCAGGGAGCTCCTACGAGCAGTACTTC	CSARDLSGSSYEQYF	few	TRBJ2-7	TRBV20-1	NA	15
TGTGCCAGCAGCTTAGGATTGGGGACGACCTACGAGCAGTACTTC	CASSLGLGTTYEQYF	few	TRBJ2-7	TRBV7-2	NA	15
TGTGCCAGCAGTATCCACAGGGGAGAGACCCAGTACTTC	CASSIHRGETQYF	many	TRBJ2-5	TRBV28	TRBD1	13
TGCAGTGCTAGAAATCAGAAGGGGACATGGGAGACCCAGTACTTC	CSARNQKGTWETQYF	few	TRBJ2-5	TRBV20-1	NA	15
TGTGCCAGCAGCCAAGGGACTAGCGGGAGCCTCGGTGAGCAGTTCTTC	CASSQGTSGSLGEQFF	many	TRBJ2-1	TRBV3-1	TRBD2	16
TGTGCCAGCAGCCTACCGGGACTAGATGCCAATGAGCAGTTCTTC	CASSLPGLDANEQFF	NA	TRBJ2-1	TRBV14	TRBD2	15
TGTGCCAGCAGCTTCGGGAGTGGCACAGATACGCAGTATTTT	CASSFGSGTDTQYF	many	TRBJ2-3	TRBV5-6	NA	14
TGTGCCAGCACTCATAGAAAGCGGGAGAAGGCCGGGGAGCTGTTTTTT	CASTHRKREKAGELFF	NA	TRBJ2-2	TRBV12-3/TRBV12-4	TRBD2	16
TGCAGCGTCGTGACAGGAGATACCTATGGCTACACCTTC	CSVVTGDTYGYTF	NA	TRBJ1-2	TRBV29-1	NA	13
TGTGCCAGCAGCAATGGGGGTACAGAAGAGACCCAGTACTTC	CASSNGGTEETQYF	NA	TRBJ2-5	TRBV7-2	NA	14
TGTGCCAGCAGCCGGCATTCGCAGGGGGCTGAAGCTTTCTTT	CASSRHSQGAEAFF	NA	TRBJ1-1	TRBV12-3/TRBV12-4	TRBD1	14
TGCAGTGCCCCTGCGAGGAAGGTTGGGGCTACAGATACGCAGTATTTT	CSAPARKVGATDTQYF	many	TRBJ2-3	TRBV20-1	NA	16
TGTGCCAGCAGTCCCGGGATGAACATTTACGAGCAGTACTTC	CASSPGMNIYEQYF	NA	TRBJ2-7	TRBV12-3/TRBV12-4	NA	14
TGCAGTGCTAGAGGGCCCGGGGCGCCAGATACGCAGTATTTT	CSARGPGAPDTQYF	many	TRBJ2-3	TRBV20-1	NA	14
TGTGCCAGCCAAGACGGGGGGGCCTACGAGCAGTACTTC	CASQDGGAYEQYF	many	TRBJ2-7	TRBV28	TRBD2	13